This TCR beta chain was identified in a study of cytomegalovirus exposure and HLA in healthy donors. Worth noting for this clone: No antigen is known for it.

The PCR made use of 60 Vbeta and 13 Jbeta primers. Using immunoSEQ multiplex PCR, the repertoire was profiled, and TCRdb retains in-frame clones only, with some absent. The sample carries over 85,000 clones, around 78% recorded once. Study results and caveats: One variant, a missense change in DCLRE1C, was linked in a later analysis to TCR beta V- and J-gene trimming. Most of the CMV-associated TCR beta chains (in a later analysis) appeared to be HLA-restricted.

The sequence derives from a man aged 30 to 39 in good health and CMV-seronegative. Sequencing was carried out using PBMCs.

Written as DNA, the CDR3 is TGTGCCAGCAGTCGGGGGGGTAACTCTGGAAACACCATATATTTT. Amino acid sequence: CASSRGGNSGNTIYF. J is TRBJ1-3 and V is TRBV7-3; D possibly corresponds to TRBD1 (5 bases). Trimming stripped 6 bases from V and 0 bases from J, with 12 bases between. From germline, CDR1 is SGHTA and CDR2 FQGTGA. The CDR3 contains 15 residues.